This T cell receptor beta chain was recovered during a study of cytomegalovirus exposure and HLA in healthy donors. The ends were cut back, 0 bases at V and 3 bases at J, with 8 bases in the middle. CDR3 size: 14 residues. Germline CDR1 and CDR2: SGHTA and FQGTGA. Some clones are missing from TCRdb's copy, which holds only in-frame ones; the method was immunoSEQ multiplex PCR. Here the sample spans roughly 120,000 clones, over 75% being singletons. The sequencing input was PBMCs. This TCR derives from a woman aged 25 to 39 in good health and CMV-seropositive. The chain joins TRBV7-3 to TRBJ1-1, with a tentative D call TRBD1 (5 bases). Here the CDR3 DNA reads TGTGCCAGCAGCTTAACTGGGGGGGACACTGAAGCTTTCTTT. Translation: CASSLTGGDTEAFF.